The next 7 T cell receptor beta chains were all read from a single sample in a study of shared clonotypes between healthy human individuals. Sequenced by immunoSEQ multiplex PCR; TCRdb stores in-frame clones only, minus some. The sample contains more than 1 million clones, approximately 80% of which appear only once. Sample: memory CD4+ T cells from PBMCs. Subset in this sample: CD45RA-negative fraction. Every receptor here comes from a man aged 18 to 30 in good health. Some clones in this sample may be carry-over from other donors' samples.

This clone was detected only once. The V gene is TRBV7-2, the J gene TRBJ1-1; D is uncertain. V was cut by 0 bases and J by 4 bases, with 6 bases left in between. The CDR3 has 13 amino acids. Germline V gene sequence: CDR1 SGHTA, CDR2 FQGNSA. CDR3 DNA: TGTGCCAGCAGCTTAGCTGCGGGCACTGAAGCTTTCTTT. This translates into CASSLAAGTEAFF.

The gene calls are TRBV7-3 and TRBJ1-2; TRBD1 aligns across 8 bases. The CDR3 totals 13 residues. The V and J ends lost 1 base and 7 bases, in that order; junction bases with no gene match: 2. Germline-derived CDR1 and CDR2 are SGHTA and FQGTGA. The CDR3 protein is CASSLRQGSGYTF. In DNA form, the CDR3 reads TGTGCCAGCAGCTTAAGACAGGGGAGTGGCTACACCTTC.

This chain uses TRBV7-2 with TRBJ2-5, with 7 bases lining up with TRBD2. The germline gives CDR1 SGHTA, CDR2 FQGNSA. The CDR3 covers 13 residues. Trimming at V came to 5 bases and at J to 2 bases, leaving 2 bases not matched to a gene. The CDR3, as DNA: TGTGCCAGCAGCAGGGACTATCAAGAGACCCAGTACTTC. The encoded protein is CASSRDYQETQYF.

This clone has only a few counts. The chain carries TRBV15 and TRBJ1-2; no definite D call. The CDR3 runs 13 residues. With 1 base removed from V and 14 bases from J, the gap between germline ends came to 17 bases. Germline V gene lookup returns CDR1 LNHNV and CDR2 YYDKDF (reference sequence). The CDR3 protein is CATSRVYAGKPTF. For the CDR3, the DNA is TGTGCCACCAGCAGAGTTTACGCGGGGAAACCGACCTTC. The whole variable domain, remainder taken from reference TRBV15 and TRBJ1-2, is DAMVIQNPRYQVTQFGKPVTLSCSQTLNHNVMYWYQQKSSQAPKLLFHYYDKDFNNEADTPDNFQSRRPNTSFCFLDIRSPGLGDTAMYLCATSRVYAGKPTFGSGTRLTVV.

This clone was found a few times. The identical CDR3 is also encoded by other nucleotide sequences in the sample. This chain links TRBV6-1 with TRBJ1-1; D unresolved. Germline lookup yields CDR1 MNHNS and CDR2 SASEGT. Trimming stripped 9 bases from V and 0 bases from J, with 5 bases between. This CDR3 region has 11 residues. The CDR3, as DNA: TGTGCCAGTACCCTGAACACTGAAGCTTTCTTT. This codes for CASTLNTEAFF.

V usage is TRBV11-3 and J usage is TRBJ2-2; D is unclear. CDR3 length: 12 residues. Germline CDR1 SGHNT, CDR2 YENEEA. Trimming pared 5 bases from V and 6 bases from J, leaving 7 bases between. The CDR3 DNA follows: TGTGCCAGCAGCCCAGTAGCCGGGGAGCTGTTTTTT. Translation: CASSPVAGELFF.

This clone was found many times. The J gene is TRBJ1-4, the V gene TRBV5-1; 10 positions match TRBD1. Trimming cost V 4 bases and J 8 bases; bases outside gene matches: 8. Germline-derived CDR1 and CDR2 are SGHRS and YFSETQ. The CDR3 sequence is 15 residues long. DNA of the CDR3: TGCGCCAGCAGCCTGGTAGGGACAGGGGTCGAAAAACTGTTTTTT. It translates to CASSLVGTGVEKLFF.